Listed below are T cell receptor beta chains from one sample, sequenced in a study of beta chain features in type 1 diabetes. The assay was immunoSEQ multiplex PCR, and TCRdb's table has in-frame clones only and misses some. The sample carries more than 200,000 clones, 16% recorded once. Material: naive CD4+ T cells from blood. These receptors all stem from a young man with type 1 diabetes. Each CDR3 is given without its conserved first and last residue. The D gene is left open where the match is weak.

V gene	J gene	D gene	CDR3 protein
TRBV7-2	TRBJ2-1	TRBD2	ASSLSGLAVQF
TRBV28	TRBJ2-7	TRBD2	ASSLGGLATHEQY
TRBV29-1	TRBJ1-2	TRBD1	SVEGTDYGYT
TRBV7-2	TRBJ2-3	.	ASSFSSVRTDTQY
TRBV29-1	TRBJ1-4	.	SVESGNEKLF
TRBV15	TRBJ1-5	.	ATSRDGQGGSQPQH
TRBV5-1	TRBJ2-7	TRBD2	ASSSASGSNPYEQY
TRBV15	TRBJ2-1	TRBD2	ATSSRVAGGNEQF
TRBV15	TRBJ2-2	.	ATKYSGPGPGELF
TRBV28	TRBJ2-7	.	ASSLYEGIVQY
TRBV28	TRBJ2-5	.	ASSGHTQETQY
TRBV7-2	TRBJ2-7	.	ASSLVAGAYEQY
TRBV5-1	TRBJ2-3	.	ASSFQGTDTQY
TRBV7-9	TRBJ2-3	TRBD2	ASSLGLAGSTDTQY
TRBV6-6	TRBJ2-1	.	ASSPIMQGNTNEQF
TRBV29-1	TRBJ2-7	.	SVKGGYEQY
TRBV10-3	TRBJ1-2	TRBD1	AISPDRGQGGYT
TRBV7-2	TRBJ2-7	TRBD1	ASSFDRGMYEQY
TRBV30	TRBJ1-5	.	AWSSFGSQH
TRBV30	TRBJ2-3	.	AWSGQNTQY
TRBV28	TRBJ1-2	.	ASSPPDYGYT
TRBV30	TRBJ2-1	.	AWTKFLGGFNEQF
TRBV7-2	TRBJ2-1	TRBD1	ASSVRQGRSGEQF
TRBV28	TRBJ2-1	.	ASRRLRNEQF
TRBV14	TRBJ2-1	TRBD1	ASSQIRGPREQF
TRBV5-4	TRBJ2-3	TRBD2	ASSQTLAGGTDTQY
TRBV2	TRBJ2-3	.	ASLLTGITQY
TRBV4-3	TRBJ2-3	TRBD2	ASSPGEGLPDTQY
TRBV30	TRBJ1-4	.	AWSVQVRTKLF
TRBV29-1	TRBJ1-1	TRBD1	SVTGGANTEAF